This T cell receptor beta chain was retrieved from a study of cytomegalovirus exposure and HLA in healthy donors. Notes on the study in general: Donor immune exposure was known only as CMV serostatus. In a later analysis, V- and J-gene trimming of beta chains associated with a DCLRE1C missense variant, replicated independently. With high specificity and sensitivity, the classifier reportedly diagnosed cytomegalovirus status. Roughly 170 TCR beta chains were listed as cytomegalovirus-associated.

The PCR made use of 60 Vbeta and 13 Jbeta primers. Only in-frame clones appear in the TCRdb table, and some are missing; sequencing was by immunoSEQ multiplex PCR. In the table there are 35,000 to 50,000 clones, roughly half of which are singletons. Trimming took 4 bases from V and 2 from J, leaving 11 bases between them. This CDR3 comprises 14 residues. CDR1 and CDR2 from the germline V gene are SEHNR and FQNEAQ (reference sequence). This clone showed up just a few times. The antigen is undetermined. V and J are TRBV7-9 and TRBJ2-5; D call uncertain. The TCR originated in a man between 60 and 75 years old in good health and CMV-seronegative. Input material: PBMCs. In nucleotides, the CDR3 is TGTGCCAGCAGCTGGGCAGCCAGTCAAGAGACCCAGTACTTC. Protein: CASSWAASQETQYF.